This paragraph covers one T cell receptor beta chain sequence. These data originate in a study of blood T cell repertoires in COVID-19. Germline trimming cut 0 bases from V and 4 bases from J; bases unmatched to any gene: 9. Germline CDR1 is LGHNT and CDR2 is FRNRAP. CDR3 length: 17 residues. Some clones are missing from TCRdb's copy, which holds only in-frame ones; the method was immunoSEQ multiplex PCR. The data contain approximately 270,000 clones, 70% to 90% of them seen just once; the ten biggest clones take up approximately 2%. Source material: PBMCs or T cells enriched from blood (not recorded which). The sequence derives from a woman aged 45-60 years who had recovered from COVID-19. The V call is TRBV12-5, the J call TRBJ2-1; 7 nucleotides align to TRBD2. CDR3 sequence (DNA): TGTGCTAGTGGTTTGGTCTCAGCGGGAATCCTATACAATGAGCAGTTCTTC. This translates into CASGLVSAGILYNEQFF.